The rows below give T cell receptor beta chains drawn from one sample of a study of blood T cell repertoires in COVID-19. The assay was immunoSEQ multiplex PCR, and TCRdb's table has in-frame clones only and misses some. The data hold 130,000 to 150,000 clones, with 88% observed a single time. Specimen: peripheral blood. These receptors were taken from a man aged 65-85 years with acute or convalescent COVID-19. Both conserved end residues are part of each CDR3. A D gene is named only where the DNA matches it firmly. A row's size may be missing; if present it is once, few, many or a size class.

V gene	J gene	clone size	D gene	CDR3 DNA	CDR3 protein
TRBV10-1	TRBJ2-1	.	TRBD2	TGCGCCAGCAGTGAGTCGAGATATAGCGGGGGGCGGCATGAGCAGTTCTTC	CASSESRYSGGRHEQFF
TRBV27	TRBJ1-2	.	.	TGTGCCAGCAGAAAGATCGGTGGACAGAACTATGGCTACACCTTC	CASRKIGGQNYGYTF
TRBV7-6	TRBJ2-3	few	TRBD1	TGTGCCAGCAGCTTAGCAGGACAGGCCGGGGATACGCAGTATTTT	CASSLAGQAGDTQYF
TRBV20-1	TRBJ1-2	.	TRBD1	TGCAGTGCTAGTAATGGACAGGGTCGCTATGGCTACACCTTC	CSASNGQGRYGYTF
TRBV5-1	TRBJ2-3	.	TRBD1	TGCGCCAGCAGCGTAACAGGGGGTAATGTTGATACGCAGTATTTT	CASSVTGGNVDTQYF
TRBV28	TRBJ1-5	.	.	TGTGTCGCTACCGAGACAACCCTCGCGGGGCCCCAGCATTTT	CVATETTLAGPQHF
TRBV28	TRBJ2-7	.	TRBD2	TGTGCCAGCAGTTTTGGCGTTGGACTAGCGGCACAGCAGTACTTC	CASSFGVGLAAQQYF
TRBV7-2	TRBJ1-2	.	TRBD1	TGTGCCAGCAGCTTAGGGGACAGACCTAACTATGGCTACACCTTC	CASSLGDRPNYGYTF
TRBV10-3	TRBJ1-1	.	.	TGTGCCACGTGCCCCAGGGCAGACACTGAAGCTTTCTTT	CATCPRADTEAFF
TRBV11-2	TRBJ1-6	.	.	TGTGCCAGCAGCCCGTCCCGGGGGAGGGCGTACTTT	CASSPSRGRAYF
TRBV6-6	TRBJ1-4	.	TRBD1	TGTGCCAGCAGTTTCGGGACAGCAGCTAATGAAAAACTGTTTTTT	CASSFGTAANEKLFF
TRBV10-1	TRBJ2-1	few	TRBD2	TGCGCCAGCAGCTGGGGGACTAGCGGGAGCAATGAGCAGTTCTTC	CASSWGTSGSNEQFF
TRBV7-3	TRBJ2-3	.	TRBD1	TGTGCCAGCAGCAAACAGGGGGCAGGTGATACGCAGTATTTT	CASSKQGAGDTQYF
TRBV4-1	TRBJ1-5	.	.	TGCGCCAGCAGCCTAAATAGCAATCAGCCCCAGCATTTT	CASSLNSNQPQHF
TRBV13	TRBJ2-7	.	.	TGTGCCAGCAGCCGCGGGCCCAGCGAGCAGTACTTC	CASSRGPSEQYF
TRBV7-2	TRBJ1-2	.	TRBD1	TGTGCCAGCAGCCTGAGACAGGGTAAAGTCCCTCTACCCACCTTC	CASSLRQGKVPLPTF
TRBV15	TRBJ1-2	.	.	TGTGCCACCAGCAGAGATCTCGGTGGCTATGGCTACACCTTC	CATSRDLGGYGYTF
TRBV19	TRBJ1-1	once	.	TGTGCCAGTAGGGGGGCCTCTGAAGCTTTCTTT	CASRGASEAFF
TRBV28	TRBJ2-7	.	TRBD1	TGTGCCAGCAGTTCGACCGGGACAGGGATGTCCTACGAGCAGTACTTC	CASSSTGTGMSYEQYF
TRBV27	TRBJ1-5	.	.	TGTGCCAGCAGGTTCACGGGGATCAATCAGCCCCAGCATTTT	CASRFTGINQPQHF
TRBV5-1	TRBJ2-5	.	.	TGCGCCAGCAGCCTTGGACAGCTACAAGAGACCCAGTACTTC	CASSLGQLQETQYF
TRBV5-6	TRBJ2-7	.	.	TGTGCCAGCAGCTTGGGCTTCAGCTCCTACGAGCAGTACTTC	CASSLGFSSYEQYF
TRBV6-5	TRBJ2-7	.	.	TGTGCCAGCAGTTACTCGACTCAGATTCTGAACTACGAGCAGTACTTC	CASSYSTQILNYEQYF
TRBV14	TRBJ2-2	.	TRBD1	TGTGCCAGCAGCCAACGCCGGGACAGGGGCGGTACCGGGGAGCTGTTTTTT	CASSQRRDRGGTGELFF
TRBV19	TRBJ1-5	.	.	TGTGCCAGTAGTGGGCAGGGGCTCGGCCAGCCCCAGCATTTT	CASSGQGLGQPQHF
TRBV6-5	TRBJ2-3	.	.	TGTGCCAGCAGGACTATTGGGGGGACGCAGTATTTT	CASRTIGGTQYF
TRBV24-1	TRBJ1-4	.	.	TGTGCCACCAGTGATTTCTATCTCGCGTGGTCTACAACTAATGAAAAACTGTTTTTT	CATSDFYLAWSTTNEKLFF
TRBV6-5	TRBJ1-6	.	.	TGTGCCAGCAGTTGGGGCAGGGGTAATTCACCCCTCCACTTT	CASSWGRGNSPLHF
TRBV3-1/TRBV3-2	TRBJ2-5	.	.	TGTGCCAGCAGCCAAGTCTCGGAGACCCAGTACTTC	CASSQVSETQYF
TRBV5-4	TRBJ2-7	.	TRBD1	TGTGCCAGCAGCTTGGGGACAGGGGGGATCTACGAGCAGTACTTC	CASSLGTGGIYEQYF
TRBV14	TRBJ1-4	.	.	TGTGCCAGCAGCCAAGATCGAAACCCGGCGGGTGAAAAACTGTTTTTT	CASSQDRNPAGEKLFF
TRBV5-5	TRBJ1-4	.	TRBD1	TGTGCCAGCAGCTTGGGGGGACAGGGAGGGACTAATGAAAAACTGTTTTTT	CASSLGGQGGTNEKLFF
TRBV5-1	TRBJ2-7	.	TRBD1	TGCGCCAGCAGCTCCAGGGGGAAGGCCTACGAGCAGTACTTC	CASSSRGKAYEQYF
TRBV28	TRBJ1-1	.	.	TGTGCCAGCAGTTTTCCTTTGAACACTGAAGCTTTCTTT	CASSFPLNTEAFF
TRBV6-5	TRBJ1-5	.	.	TGTGCCAGCAGTTACTCGATTTCTGGAGGTCAGCCCCAGCATTTT	CASSYSISGGQPQHF
TRBV23-1	TRBJ1-4	.	.	TGCGCCAGCAGTCAACCCGGACCGGACGGGGCTAATGAAAAACTGTTTTTT	CASSQPGPDGANEKLFF
TRBV7-2	TRBJ2-1	.	TRBD2	TGTGCCAGCAGCTATTCTAGCGGGAGTTACAATGAGCAGTTCTTC	CASSYSSGSYNEQFF
TRBV2	TRBJ1-6	.	.	TGTGCCAGCAGGGCAACTCCGGAGTCACCCCTCCACTTT	CASRATPESPLHF